Below are 25 T cell receptor beta chains sequenced from a single sample in a study of shared clonotypes between healthy human individuals. Using immunoSEQ multiplex PCR, the repertoire was profiled, and TCRdb retains in-frame clones only, with some absent. The table has 2.3 million or so clones, approximately 93% seen once. The sample comprised naive CD4+ T cells from PBMCs. Subset defined: CD45RA+ positively selected. The receptors stem from a man in his late teens or twenties in good health. Some clones in this sample may be carry-over from other donors' samples.

This chain uses TRBV7-8 with TRBJ2-1, with TRBD2 as a possible D gene (5 bases). The germline V gene encodes CDR1 SGHVS and CDR2 FQNEAQ. V dropped 1 base and J dropped 3 bases, with 10 bases sitting between them. The CDR3 spans 15 residues. DNA of the CDR3: TGTGCCAGCAGCTTAGGGAGCGGATACTACAATGAGCAGTTCTTC. Protein: CASSLGSGYYNEQFF.

J is TRBJ2-1 and V is TRBV10-1; 12 bases are shared with TRBD2. Unmatched junction bases numbered 5, after V lost 4 bases and J lost 4 bases. The CDR3 is 16 residues long. From germline, CDR1 is WNHNN and CDR2 SYGVQD (reference sequence). As DNA, the CDR3 is TGCGCCAGCAGTGCTAGACTAGCGGGGGTTTACAATGAGCAGTTCTTC. This translates into CASSARLAGVYNEQFF.

The chain carries TRBV5-1 and TRBJ2-1; D might be TRBD1 (5 bases). Trimming took 4 bases from V and 9 from J, leaving 11 bases between them. The germline CDR1 and CDR2 sequences are SGHRS and YFSETQ. The CDR3 has 12 residues. The chain's CDR3 is CASSDQGTEQFF. The CDR3 DNA follows: TGCGCCAGCAGCGACCAGGGTACTGAGCAGTTCTTC.

This clone was detected once. The chain carries TRBV18 and TRBJ2-2; no clear D. The V gene's germline CDR1 is KGHSH and CDR2 LQKENI. This CDR3 region has 16 residues. Trimming pared 6 bases from V and 4 bases from J, leaving 18 bases between. The DNA for the CDR3 is TGTGCCAGCTCCCCCATCACGATGGGCGCCACCGGGGAGCTGTTTTTT. Amino acids: CASSPITMGATGELFF.

In nucleotides, the CDR3 is TGTGCCAGCAGCGTAGGCCGGACCTCTGGAAACACCATATATTTT. It encodes CASSVGRTSGNTIYF. The chain carries TRBV9 and TRBJ1-3; no clear D gene. V was pared by 0 bases and J by 0 bases, with 7 bases between. The CDR3 consists of 15 residues. In germline, CDR1 is SGDLS, CDR2 YYNGEE.

V gene TRBV5-1 combines with J gene TRBJ2-5, with D tentatively TRBD1 or TRBD2 (5 bases each). This CDR3 is built from 14 residues. From germline, CDR1 is SGHRS and CDR2 YFSETQ. V lost 5 bases and J 2 bases, leaving 13 bases between the germline ends. The CDR3 sequence: CASSWGLGQETQYF. The CDR3 DNA reads TGCGCCAGCAGTTGGGGGTTGGGACAAGAGACCCAGTACTTC.

The chain has TRBV6-1 and TRBJ2-7, with 7 bases that match TRBD2. The CDR3 runs to 14 residues. V shed 6 bases and J 2 bases; nucleotides not matched to a gene: 7. CDR1 is MNHNS and CDR2 is SASEGT in the germline V gene. The CDR3 spells CASRVGRGTYEQYF. The CDR3 DNA reads TGTGCCAGCAGAGTTGGGCGGGGGACCTACGAGCAGTACTTC.

This clone was seen only once. The chain carries TRBV9 and TRBJ2-5; 10 bases are a match to TRBD2. The junction had 6 bases not matched to a gene; V was cut back by 0 bases and J by 4 bases. The length of the CDR3 is 16 residues. Germline V gene data show CDR1 as SGDLS and CDR2 as YYNGEE. CDR3 residues: CASSVAGTSVSETQYF. The CDR3 nucleotides read TGTGCCAGCAGCGTAGCAGGGACTAGCGTTTCAGAGACCCAGTACTTC.

This chain uses TRBV10-3 with TRBJ2-4; D might be TRBD1 (6 bases). The germline V gene encodes CDR1 ENHRY and CDR2 SYGVKD. Trimming took 3 bases from V and 8 from J, leaving 11 bases between them. CDR3 length: 13 residues. The CDR3 protein is CAISDRGPDIQYF. In DNA form, the CDR3 reads TGTGCCATCAGTGACAGGGGCCCAGACATTCAGTACTTC.

The chain carries TRBV2 and TRBJ2-3; no clear D. Per germline, CDR1 SNHLY and CDR2 FYNNEI. The CDR3 runs to 14 residues. V was clipped by 0 bases and J by 4 bases, with 8 bases between them. The CDR3 spells CASSEAWVADTQYF. Written as DNA, the CDR3 is TGTGCCAGCAGTGAAGCCTGGGTTGCAGATACGCAGTATTTT.

This clone appeared once. This sequence joins TRBV6-4 and TRBJ2-1; possibly TRBD2 for D (6 bases). The CDR3 contains 16 residues. Deletions cut 2 bases from V and 5 bases from J, with 16 bases between. The V gene's germline CDR1 is MRHNA and CDR2 SNTAGT. Written as DNA, the CDR3 is TGTGCCAGCAGTGACGGAGCGGGCCGATCCGACAATGAGCAGTTCTTC. Translating it yields CASSDGAGRSDNEQFF.

The chain employs TRBV6-6 and TRBJ1-1; D uncertain. Germline V gene lookup returns CDR1 MNHNY and CDR2 SVGAGI (reference sequence). This CDR3 is built from 14 residues. Deletions cut 2 bases from V and 4 bases from J, with 11 bases between. CDR3 loop: CASSYGQAFTEAFF. The CDR3 bases are TGTGCCAGCAGTTACGGTCAGGCTTTCACTGAAGCTTTCTTT.

This clone appeared a single time. Its ends do not fully match the called genes, so a read error is possible. The chain uses TRBV28 and TRBJ2-7; D call uncertain. The CDR3 is 13 residues long. Germline V gives CDR1 MDHEN, CDR2 SYDVKM. The CDR3 nucleotides read TGTGCCACCATCCATTCGGGCTCCCACGAGCAGTACTTC. It encodes CATIHSGSHEQYF.

The CDR3 DNA reads as TGTGCTAGTGGCTCCGGGGGGTATGAGCAGTTCTTC. The encoded protein is CASGSGGYEQFF. The rearrangement uses TRBV12-5 and TRBJ2-1; 7 bases fit TRBD2. Germline V lookup: CDR1 LGHNT, CDR2 FRNRAP. The CDR3 has 12 amino acids. With 6 bases clipped from V and 8 bases from J, the junction kept 4 bases outside the gene matches.

This clone is a singleton in its sample. The V gene is TRBV12-1, the J gene TRBJ1-2. TRBV12-1 is a pseudogene segment. CDR3 length equals 10 residues. The CDR3 sequence: CARRVGRYTF. The DNA of the CDR3 is TGTGCCCGACGAGTGGGACGGTACACCTTC.

This chain joins TRBV5-5 and TRBJ1-5; 8 positions agree with TRBD1. The CDR3 spans 15 residues. Germline trimming cut 5 bases from V and 9 bases from J; bases unmatched to any gene: 13. The V gene's germline CDR1 is SGHKS and CDR2 YYEKEE (reference sequence). The CDR3 region is CASSSRTGFVGPQHF. The CDR3, as DNA: TGTGCCAGCAGTTCAAGGACAGGGTTTGTGGGGCCCCAGCATTTT.

V is TRBV5-6 and J is TRBJ2-6; the match to TRBD1 covers 9 bases. Germline CDR1 is SGHDT and CDR2 is YYEEEE. J was trimmed by 2 bases and V by 4 bases; bases with no gene match: 7. This CDR3 spans 17 amino acids. For the CDR3, the DNA is TGTGCCAGCAGCCGCGGACAGGGGTCAACTGGGGCCAACGTCCTGACTTTC. It yields the protein CASSRGQGSTGANVLTF.

Worth noting for this clone: The identical CDR3 is also encoded by other nucleotide sequences in the sample. The rearrangement uses TRBV11-2 and TRBJ2-3, with a possible D match to TRBD2 (7 bases). CDR3 length: 15 residues. The germline V gene has CDR1 SGHAT and CDR2 FQNNGV. The V and J ends lost 1 base and 2 bases respectively, with 10 bases between them. For the CDR3, the DNA is TGTGCCAGCAGCTTAGCGGGGGGCCCCACAGATACGCAGTATTTT. Encoded protein: CASSLAGGPTDTQYF.

The chain employs TRBV10-3 and TRBJ2-5; 7 nucleotides agree with TRBD1. The CDR3 extends over 15 amino acids. The J segment lost 0 bases and the V segment lost 10 bases, leaving 11 bases of the junction unmatched. Per germline, CDR1 ENHRY and CDR2 SYGVKD. In nucleotides, the CDR3 is TGTGCCACCCGCCCCGGGACAGCGTACCAAGAGACCCAGTACTTC. This gives the protein CATRPGTAYQETQYF.

A word on this clone: The same CDR3 arises from other DNA sequences in this sample as well. The gene calls are TRBV28 and TRBJ2-7; D gene unclear. Germline assignment: CDR1 MDHEN and CDR2 SYDVKM. The V and J ends lost 1 base and 3 bases respectively, with 7 bases between them. The CDR3 has 13 amino acids. Here the CDR3 reads CASSLSGFYEQYF. The DNA of the CDR3 is TGTGCCAGCAGTTTATCCGGTTTCTACGAGCAGTACTTC.

V and J are TRBV28 and TRBJ2-1; D could derive from TRBD1 or TRBD2 (5 bases each). This CDR3 spans 13 amino acids. Germline V gives CDR1 MDHEN, CDR2 SYDVKM. V was clipped by 8 bases and J by 3 bases, with 11 bases between them. The CDR3 bases are TGTGCCAGCCTAGGGGAGAACTACAATGAGCAGTTCTTC. This codes for CASLGENYNEQFF.

This rearrangement joins TRBV10-3 to TRBJ2-7, with no clear D. The ends were cut back, 4 bases at V and 2 bases at J, with 6 bases in the middle. This CDR3 is built from 12 residues. Germline V gene lookup returns CDR1 ENHRY and CDR2 SYGVKD. CDR3 nucleotides: TGTGCCATCAGTGGCGGTCCCTACGAGCAGTACTTC. Translated: CAISGGPYEQYF.

On this clone: Additional DNA sequences in this sample encode the identical CDR3. This chain uses TRBV9 with TRBJ2-3, with 7 bases that match TRBD2. The CDR3 contains 16 residues. J lost 0 bases, V lost 0 bases, and 4 bases had no gene match. Per the germline V gene, CDR1 is SGDLS and CDR2 is YYNGEE. The CDR3 reads CASSVVGGTSTDTQYF. The CDR3 DNA is TGTGCCAGCAGCGTAGTGGGAGGGACTAGCACAGATACGCAGTATTTT.

The CDR3, as DNA: TGTGCCAGCAGCTTAGCGGGATATACAGATACGCAGTATTTT. As protein: CASSLAGYTDTQYF. V and J are TRBV6-4 and TRBJ2-3; 8 bases agree with TRBD2. This CDR3 is 14 amino acids long. J was trimmed by 3 bases and V by 6 bases; bases with no gene match: 5. Germline CDR1 is MRHNA and CDR2 is SNTAGT.

Written as DNA, the CDR3 is TGTGCCAGCAGCAGACAGGGGAACGAGCAGTACTTC. Encoded protein: CASSRQGNEQYF. V and J are TRBV25-1 and TRBJ2-7; 8 bases fit TRBD1. Germline-derived CDR1 and CDR2 are MGHDK and SYGVNS. V dropped 6 bases and J dropped 5; count of bases not matched to a gene: 3. This CDR3 region has 12 residues.